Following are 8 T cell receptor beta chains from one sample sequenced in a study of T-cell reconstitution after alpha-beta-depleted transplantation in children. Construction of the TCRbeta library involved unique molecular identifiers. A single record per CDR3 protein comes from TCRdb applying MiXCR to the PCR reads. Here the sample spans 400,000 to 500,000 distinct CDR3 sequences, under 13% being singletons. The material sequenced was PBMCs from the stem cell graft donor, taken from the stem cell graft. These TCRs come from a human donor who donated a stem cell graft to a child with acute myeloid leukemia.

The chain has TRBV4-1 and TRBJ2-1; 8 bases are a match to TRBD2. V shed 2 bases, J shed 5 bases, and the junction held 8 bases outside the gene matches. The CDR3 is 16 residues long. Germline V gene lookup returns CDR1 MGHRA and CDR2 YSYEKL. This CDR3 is CASSQTLAGEDNEQFF. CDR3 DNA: TGCGCCAGCAGCCAAACCCTAGCGGGCGAAGACAATGAGCAGTTCTTC.

The CDR3 loop reads CAWSATGQDGYTF. CDR3 nucleotides: TGTGCCTGGAGTGCCACGGGGCAGGATGGCTACACCTTC. This chain uses TRBV30 with TRBJ1-2; a possible D gene is TRBD1 (5 bases). CDR1 and CDR2 (germline): GTSNPN, SVGIG (reference sequence). This CDR3 comprises 13 residues. V lost 1 base and J lost 6, with 12 bases in between.

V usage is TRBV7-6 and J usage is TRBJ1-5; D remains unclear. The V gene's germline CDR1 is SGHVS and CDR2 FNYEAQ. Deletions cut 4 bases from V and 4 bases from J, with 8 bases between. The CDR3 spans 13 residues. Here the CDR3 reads CASSSTLNQPQHF. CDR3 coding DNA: TGTGCCAGCAGCTCGACACTGAATCAGCCCCAGCATTTT.

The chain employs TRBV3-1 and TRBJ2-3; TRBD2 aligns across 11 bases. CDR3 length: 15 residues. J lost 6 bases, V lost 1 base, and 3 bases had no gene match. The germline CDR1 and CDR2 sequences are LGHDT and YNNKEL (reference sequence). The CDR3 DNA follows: TGTGCCAGCAGCCAAGTACTAGCGGGAGTCGATACGCAGTATTTT. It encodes CASSQVLAGVDTQYF.

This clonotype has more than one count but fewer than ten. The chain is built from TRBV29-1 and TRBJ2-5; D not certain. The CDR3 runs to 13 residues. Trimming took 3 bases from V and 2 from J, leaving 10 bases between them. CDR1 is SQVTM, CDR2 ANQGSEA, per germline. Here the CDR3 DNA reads TGCAGCGTTGAGAGGCAGACACAAGAGACCCAGTACTTC. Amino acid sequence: CSVERQTQETQYF.

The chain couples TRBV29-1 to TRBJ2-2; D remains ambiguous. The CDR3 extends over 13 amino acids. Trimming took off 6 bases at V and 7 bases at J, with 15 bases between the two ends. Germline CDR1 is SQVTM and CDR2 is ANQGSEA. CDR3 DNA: TGCAGCGTCCTAACCATGTCGGGCGGGGAGCTGTTTTTT. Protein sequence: CSVLTMSGGELFF.

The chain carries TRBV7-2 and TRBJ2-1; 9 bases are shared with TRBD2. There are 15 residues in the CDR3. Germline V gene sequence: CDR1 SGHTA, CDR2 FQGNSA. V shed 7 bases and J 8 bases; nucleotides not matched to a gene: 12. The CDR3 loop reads CASTLGLAGYHEQFF. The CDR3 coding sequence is TGTGCCAGCACTTTAGGGCTAGCGGGATACCATGAGCAGTTCTTC. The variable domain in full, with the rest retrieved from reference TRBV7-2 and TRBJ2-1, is GAGVSQSPSNKVTEKGKDVELRCDPISGHTALYWYRQSLGQGLEFLIYFQGNSAPDKSGLPSDRFSAERTGGSVSTLTIQRTQQEDSAVYLCASTLGLAGYHEQFFGPGTRLTVL.

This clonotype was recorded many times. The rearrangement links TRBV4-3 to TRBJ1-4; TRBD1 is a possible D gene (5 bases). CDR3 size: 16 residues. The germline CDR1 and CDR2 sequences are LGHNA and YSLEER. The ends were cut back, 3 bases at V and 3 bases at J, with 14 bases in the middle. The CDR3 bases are TGCGCCAGCAGCCATGGGGCCGGGGGAGCTAATGAAAAACTGTTTTTT. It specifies CASSHGAGGANEKLFF.